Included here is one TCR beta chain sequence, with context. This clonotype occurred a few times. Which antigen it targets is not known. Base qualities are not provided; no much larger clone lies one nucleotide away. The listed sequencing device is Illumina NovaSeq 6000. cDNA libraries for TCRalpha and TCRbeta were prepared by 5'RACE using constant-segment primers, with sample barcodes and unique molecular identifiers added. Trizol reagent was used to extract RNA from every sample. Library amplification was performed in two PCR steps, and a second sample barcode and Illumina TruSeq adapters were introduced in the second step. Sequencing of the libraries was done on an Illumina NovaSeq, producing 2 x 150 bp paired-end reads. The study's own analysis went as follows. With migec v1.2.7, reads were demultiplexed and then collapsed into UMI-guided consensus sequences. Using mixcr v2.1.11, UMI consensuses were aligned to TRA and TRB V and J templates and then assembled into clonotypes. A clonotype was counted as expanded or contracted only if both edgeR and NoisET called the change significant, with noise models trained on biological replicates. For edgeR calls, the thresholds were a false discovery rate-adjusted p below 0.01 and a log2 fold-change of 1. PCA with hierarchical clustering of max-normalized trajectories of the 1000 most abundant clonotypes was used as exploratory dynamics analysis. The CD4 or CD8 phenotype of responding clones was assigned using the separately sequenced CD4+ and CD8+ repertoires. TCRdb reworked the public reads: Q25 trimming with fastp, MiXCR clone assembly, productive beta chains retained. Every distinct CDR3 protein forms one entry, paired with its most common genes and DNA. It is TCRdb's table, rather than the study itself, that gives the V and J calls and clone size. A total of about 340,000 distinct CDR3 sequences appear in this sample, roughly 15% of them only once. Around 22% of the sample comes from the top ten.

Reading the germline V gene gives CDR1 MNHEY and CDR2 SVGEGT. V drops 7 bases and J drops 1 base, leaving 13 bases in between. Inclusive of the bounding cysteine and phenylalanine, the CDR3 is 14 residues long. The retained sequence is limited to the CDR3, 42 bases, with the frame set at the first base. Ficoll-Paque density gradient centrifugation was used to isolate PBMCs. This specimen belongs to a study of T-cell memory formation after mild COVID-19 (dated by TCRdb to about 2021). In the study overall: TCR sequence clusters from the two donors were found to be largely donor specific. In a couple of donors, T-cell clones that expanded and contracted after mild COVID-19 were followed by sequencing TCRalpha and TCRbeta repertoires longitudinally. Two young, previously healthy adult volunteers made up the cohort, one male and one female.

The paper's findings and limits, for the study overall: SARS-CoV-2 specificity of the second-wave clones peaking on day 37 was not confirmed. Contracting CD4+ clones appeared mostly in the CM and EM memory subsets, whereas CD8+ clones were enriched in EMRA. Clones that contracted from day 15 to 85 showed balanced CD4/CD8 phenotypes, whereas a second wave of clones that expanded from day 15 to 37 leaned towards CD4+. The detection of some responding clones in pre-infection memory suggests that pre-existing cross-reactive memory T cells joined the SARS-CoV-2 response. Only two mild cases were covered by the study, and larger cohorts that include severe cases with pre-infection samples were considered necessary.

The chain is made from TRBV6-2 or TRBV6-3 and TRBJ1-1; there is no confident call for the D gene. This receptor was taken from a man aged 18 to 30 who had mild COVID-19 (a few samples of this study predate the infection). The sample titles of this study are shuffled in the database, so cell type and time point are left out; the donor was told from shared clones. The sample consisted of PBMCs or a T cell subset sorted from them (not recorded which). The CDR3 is CASTLGFGNTEAFF. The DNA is TGTGCCAGCACCCTAGGGTTTGGGAACACTGAAGCTTTCTTT.